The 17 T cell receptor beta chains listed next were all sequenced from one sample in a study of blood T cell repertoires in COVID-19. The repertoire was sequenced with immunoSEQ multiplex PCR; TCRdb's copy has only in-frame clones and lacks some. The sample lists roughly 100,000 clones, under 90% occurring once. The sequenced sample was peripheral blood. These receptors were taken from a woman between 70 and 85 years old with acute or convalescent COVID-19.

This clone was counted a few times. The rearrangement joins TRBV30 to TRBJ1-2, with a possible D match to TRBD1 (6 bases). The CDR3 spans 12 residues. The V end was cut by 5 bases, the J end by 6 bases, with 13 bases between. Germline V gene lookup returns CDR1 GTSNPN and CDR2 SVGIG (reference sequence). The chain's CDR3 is CAWGGTIHGYTF. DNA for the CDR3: TGTGCCTGGGGCGGGACAATTCATGGCTACACCTTC. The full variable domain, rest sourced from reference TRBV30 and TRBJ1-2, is SQTIHQWPATLVQPVGSPLSLECTVEGTSNPNLYWYRQAAGRGLQLLFYSVGIGQISSEVPQNLSASRPQDRQFILSSKKLLLSDSGFYLCAWGGTIHGYTFGSGTRLTVV.

The DNA of the CDR3 is TGTGCCAGTAGTATTGATCGGGGTTCTGAAGCTTTCTTT. It codes for CASSIDRGSEAFF. This chain uses TRBV19 with TRBJ1-1, with D uncertain. This CDR3 has 13 amino acids. The V end was cut by 3 bases, the J end by 6 bases, with 11 bases between. Germline V gene lookup returns CDR1 LNHDA and CDR2 SQIVND (reference sequence). Combining the CDR3 with reference TRBV19 and TRBJ1-1 gives the whole variable domain DGGITQSPKYLFRKEGQNVTLSCEQNLNHDAMYWYRQDPGQGLRLIYYSQIVNDFQKGDIAEGYSVSREKKESFPLTVTSAQKNPTAFYLCASSIDRGSEAFFGQGTRLTVV.

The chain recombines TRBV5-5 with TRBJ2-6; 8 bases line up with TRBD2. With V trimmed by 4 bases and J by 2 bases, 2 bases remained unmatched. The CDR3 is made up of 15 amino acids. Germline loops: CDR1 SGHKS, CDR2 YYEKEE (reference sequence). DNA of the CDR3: TGTGCCAGCAGCCTTAGCGGGGCTGGGGCCAACGTCCTGACTTTC. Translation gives CASSLSGAGANVLTF.

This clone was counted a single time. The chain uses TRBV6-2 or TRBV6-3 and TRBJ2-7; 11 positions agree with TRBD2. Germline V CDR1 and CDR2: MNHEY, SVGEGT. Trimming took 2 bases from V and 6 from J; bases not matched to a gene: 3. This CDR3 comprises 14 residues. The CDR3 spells CASSYTGTSGEQYF. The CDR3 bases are TGTGCCAGCAGTTACACCGGGACTAGCGGCGAGCAGTACTTC.

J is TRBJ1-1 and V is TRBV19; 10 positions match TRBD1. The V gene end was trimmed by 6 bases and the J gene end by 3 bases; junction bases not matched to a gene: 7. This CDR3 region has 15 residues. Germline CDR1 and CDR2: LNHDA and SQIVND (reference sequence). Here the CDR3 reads CASSDRGRGDTEAFF. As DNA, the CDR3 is TGTGCCAGTAGCGACAGGGGGCGCGGGGACACTGAAGCTTTCTTT. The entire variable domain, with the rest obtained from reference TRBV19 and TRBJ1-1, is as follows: DGGITQSPKYLFRKEGQNVTLSCEQNLNHDAMYWYRQDPGQGLRLIYYSQIVNDFQKGDIAEGYSVSREKKESFPLTVTSAQKNPTAFYLCASSDRGRGDTEAFFGQGTRLTVV.

The CDR3 DNA reads TGTGCCAGCAGACATCGACAGGGGGATTTTCATGGCTACACCTTC. It encodes CASRHRQGDFHGYTF. The chain uses TRBV28 and TRBJ1-2; TRBD1 matches at 9 bases. The germline gives CDR1 MDHEN, CDR2 SYDVKM. J gave up 6 bases and V 6 bases, and 11 bases lay outside the gene matches. The CDR3 sequence is 15 residues long.

DNA for the CDR3: TGTGCCAGCAGCCGAAGAACCCAGAAAACAGGGCAATTCGGGGAGCTGTTTTTT. Residues: CASSRRTQKTGQFGELFF. This rearrangement joins TRBV7-9 to TRBJ2-2; D possibly corresponds to TRBD1 (6 bases). This CDR3 is 18 amino acids long. Germline lookup yields CDR1 SEHNR and CDR2 FQNEAQ (reference sequence). The V gene lost 5 bases and the J gene lost 7 bases, with 26 bases spanning the gap.

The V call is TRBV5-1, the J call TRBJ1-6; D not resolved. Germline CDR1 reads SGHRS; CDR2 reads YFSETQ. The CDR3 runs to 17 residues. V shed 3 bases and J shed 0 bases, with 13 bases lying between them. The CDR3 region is CASSSPGRDSYNSPLHF. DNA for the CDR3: TGCGCCAGCAGCTCGCCCGGGAGGGACTCCTATAATTCACCCCTCCACTTT. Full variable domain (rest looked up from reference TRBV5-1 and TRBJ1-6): KAGVTQTPRYLIKTRGQQVTLSCSPISGHRSVSWYQQTPGQGLQFLFEYFSETQRNKGNFPGRFSGRQFSNSRSEMNVSTLELGDSALYLCASSSPGRDSYNSPLHFGNGTRLTVT.

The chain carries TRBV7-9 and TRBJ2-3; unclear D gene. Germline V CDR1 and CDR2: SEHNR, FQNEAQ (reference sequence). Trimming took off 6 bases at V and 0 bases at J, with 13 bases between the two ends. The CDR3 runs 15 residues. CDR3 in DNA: TGTGCCAGCAGGCCTCAGTGGCCGAGCACAGATACGCAGTATTTT. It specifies CASRPQWPSTDTQYF.

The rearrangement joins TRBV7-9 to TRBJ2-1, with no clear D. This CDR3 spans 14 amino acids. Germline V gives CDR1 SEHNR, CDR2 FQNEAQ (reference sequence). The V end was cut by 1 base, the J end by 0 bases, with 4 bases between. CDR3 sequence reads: CASSLGSSYNEQFF. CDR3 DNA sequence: TGTGCCAGCAGCTTAGGCAGCTCCTACAATGAGCAGTTCTTC.

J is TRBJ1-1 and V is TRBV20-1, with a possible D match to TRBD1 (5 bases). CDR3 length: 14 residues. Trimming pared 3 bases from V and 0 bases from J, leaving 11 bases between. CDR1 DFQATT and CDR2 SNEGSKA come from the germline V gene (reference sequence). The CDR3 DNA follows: TGCAGTGCTAGTGGTGGGGGGATGAACACTGAAGCTTTCTTT. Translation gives CSASGGGMNTEAFF.

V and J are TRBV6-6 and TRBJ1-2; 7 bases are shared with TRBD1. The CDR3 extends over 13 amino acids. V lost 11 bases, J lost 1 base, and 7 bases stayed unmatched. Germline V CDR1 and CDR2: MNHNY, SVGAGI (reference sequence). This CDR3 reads CACGDRVNYGYTF. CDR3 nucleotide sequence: TGTGCCTGCGGAGACAGGGTTAACTATGGCTACACCTTC.

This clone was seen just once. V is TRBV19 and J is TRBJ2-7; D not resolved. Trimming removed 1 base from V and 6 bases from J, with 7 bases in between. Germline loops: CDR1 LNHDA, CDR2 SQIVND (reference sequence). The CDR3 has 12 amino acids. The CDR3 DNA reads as TGTGCCAGTAGTATAGGTAGAGGCGAGCAGTACTTC. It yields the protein CASSIGRGEQYF.

The CDR3 loop is CASSPHNDRGPYGYTF. CDR3 DNA sequence: TGTGCCAGCAGTCCACACAACGATAGGGGGCCCTATGGCTACACCTTC. The chain employs TRBV28 and TRBJ1-2; 7 bases are shared with TRBD1. The CDR3 length is 16 residues. With 5 bases clipped from V and 4 bases from J, the junction kept 13 bases outside the gene matches. Germline values: CDR1 MDHEN, CDR2 SYDVKM.

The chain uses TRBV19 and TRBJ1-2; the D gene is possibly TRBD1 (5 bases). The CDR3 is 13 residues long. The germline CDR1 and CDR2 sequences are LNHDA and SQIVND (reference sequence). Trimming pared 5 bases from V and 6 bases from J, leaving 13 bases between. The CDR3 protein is CASSAGAENGYTF. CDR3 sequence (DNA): TGTGCCAGTAGTGCTGGGGCGGAGAATGGCTACACCTTC.

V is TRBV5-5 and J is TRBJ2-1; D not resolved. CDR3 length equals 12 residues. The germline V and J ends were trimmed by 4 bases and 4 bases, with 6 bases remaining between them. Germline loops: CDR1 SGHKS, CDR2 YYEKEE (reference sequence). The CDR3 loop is CASSGQYNEQFF. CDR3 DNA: TGTGCCAGCAGCGGTCAGTACAATGAGCAGTTCTTC.

This CDR3 reads CASREGLAGTMYEQYF. The CDR3 nucleotides read TGTGCCAGCAGAGAGGGGCTAGCGGGTACTATGTACGAGCAGTACTTC. The chain recombines TRBV5-6 with TRBJ2-7; TRBD2 matches at 8 bases. V dropped 5 bases and J dropped 4; count of bases not matched to a gene: 14. The CDR3 consists of 16 residues. Germline assignment: CDR1 SGHDT and CDR2 YYEEEE.